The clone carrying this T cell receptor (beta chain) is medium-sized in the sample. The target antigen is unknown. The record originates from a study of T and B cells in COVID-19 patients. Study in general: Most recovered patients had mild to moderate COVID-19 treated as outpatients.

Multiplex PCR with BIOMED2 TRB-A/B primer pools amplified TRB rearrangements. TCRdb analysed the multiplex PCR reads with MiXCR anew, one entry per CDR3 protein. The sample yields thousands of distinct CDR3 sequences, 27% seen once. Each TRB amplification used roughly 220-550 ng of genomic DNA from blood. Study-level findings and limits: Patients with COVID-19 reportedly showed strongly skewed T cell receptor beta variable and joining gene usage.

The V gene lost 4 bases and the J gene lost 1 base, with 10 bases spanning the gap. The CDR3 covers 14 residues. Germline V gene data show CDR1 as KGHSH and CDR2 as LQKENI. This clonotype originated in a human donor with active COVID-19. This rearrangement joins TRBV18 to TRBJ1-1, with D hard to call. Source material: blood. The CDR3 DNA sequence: TGTGCCAGCTCACAAGCTTCGAGGAACACTGAAGCTTTCTTT. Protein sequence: CASSQASRNTEAFF.